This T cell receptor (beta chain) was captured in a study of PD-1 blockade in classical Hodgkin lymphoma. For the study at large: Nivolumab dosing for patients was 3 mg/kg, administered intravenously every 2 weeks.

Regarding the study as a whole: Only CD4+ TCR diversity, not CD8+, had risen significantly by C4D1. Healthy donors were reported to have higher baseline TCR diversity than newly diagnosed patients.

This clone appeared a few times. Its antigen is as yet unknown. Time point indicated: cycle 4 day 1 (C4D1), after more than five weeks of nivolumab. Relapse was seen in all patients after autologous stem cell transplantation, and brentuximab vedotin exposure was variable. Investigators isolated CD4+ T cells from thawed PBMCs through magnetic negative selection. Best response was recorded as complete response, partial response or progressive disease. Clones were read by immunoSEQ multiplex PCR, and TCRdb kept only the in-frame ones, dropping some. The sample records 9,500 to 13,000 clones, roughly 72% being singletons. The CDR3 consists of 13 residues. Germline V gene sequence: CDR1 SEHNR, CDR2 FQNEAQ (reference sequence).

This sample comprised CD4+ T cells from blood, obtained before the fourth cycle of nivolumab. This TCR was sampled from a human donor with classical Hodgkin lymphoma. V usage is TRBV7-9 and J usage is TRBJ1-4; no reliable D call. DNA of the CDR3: TGTGTCGCGATGGGCGCAACTAATGAAAAACTGTTTTTT. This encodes CVAMGATNEKLFF.